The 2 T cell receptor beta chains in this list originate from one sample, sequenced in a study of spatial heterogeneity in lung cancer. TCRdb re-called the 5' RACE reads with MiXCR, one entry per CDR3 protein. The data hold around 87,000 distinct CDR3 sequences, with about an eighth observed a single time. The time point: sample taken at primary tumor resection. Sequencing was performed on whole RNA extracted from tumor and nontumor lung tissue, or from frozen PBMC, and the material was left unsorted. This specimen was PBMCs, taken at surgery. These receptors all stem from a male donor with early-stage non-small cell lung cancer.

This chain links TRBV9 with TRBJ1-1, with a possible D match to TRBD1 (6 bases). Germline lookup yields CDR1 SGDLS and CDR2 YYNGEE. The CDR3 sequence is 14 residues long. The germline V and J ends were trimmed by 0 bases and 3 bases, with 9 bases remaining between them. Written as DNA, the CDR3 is TGTGCCAGCAGCGTAGGAACAGGGCACACTGAAGCTTTCTTT. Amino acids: CASSVGTGHTEAFF.

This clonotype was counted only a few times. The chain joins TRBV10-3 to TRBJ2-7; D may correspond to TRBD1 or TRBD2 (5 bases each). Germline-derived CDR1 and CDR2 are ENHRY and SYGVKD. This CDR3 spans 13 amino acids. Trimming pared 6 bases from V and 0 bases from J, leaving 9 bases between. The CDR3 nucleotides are TGTGCCATCAGGGGGACGGCCTCCTACGAGCAGTACTTC. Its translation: CAIRGTASYEQYF.